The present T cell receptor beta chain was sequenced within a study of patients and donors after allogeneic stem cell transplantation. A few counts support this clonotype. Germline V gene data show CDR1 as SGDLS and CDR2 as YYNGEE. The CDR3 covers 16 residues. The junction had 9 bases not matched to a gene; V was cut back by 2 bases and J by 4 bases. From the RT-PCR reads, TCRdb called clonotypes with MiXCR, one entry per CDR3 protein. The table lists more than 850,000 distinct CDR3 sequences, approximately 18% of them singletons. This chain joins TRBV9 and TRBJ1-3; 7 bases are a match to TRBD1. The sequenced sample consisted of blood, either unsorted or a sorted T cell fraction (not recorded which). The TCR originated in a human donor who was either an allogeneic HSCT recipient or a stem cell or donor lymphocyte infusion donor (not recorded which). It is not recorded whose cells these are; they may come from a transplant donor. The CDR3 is CASSVEDRLIGNTIYF. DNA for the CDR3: TGTGCCAGCAGCGTGGAGGACAGGTTGATCGGAAACACCATATATTTT.